What follows are 6 T cell receptor beta chains derived from one specimen sequenced in a study of T cell changes during pregnancy in multiple sclerosis. The data were produced by immunoSEQ multiplex PCR, yet TCRdb's version contains in-frame clones alone and is incomplete. The sample lists approximately 110,000 clones; roughly nine tenths were seen once. Source: peripheral blood, taken after pregnancy. These receptors all stem from a female donor with multiple sclerosis, enrolled in a pregnancy study.

The chain employs TRBV6-5 and TRBJ2-2; 10 bases fit TRBD2. The V gene end was trimmed by 6 bases and the J gene end by 6 bases; junction bases not matched to a gene: 7. Germline V gene data show CDR1 as MNHEY and CDR2 as SVGAGI. This CDR3 has 15 residues. CDR3 sequence reads: CASRQRGGVAGELFF. Written as DNA, the CDR3 is TGTGCCAGCAGGCAGCGGGGGGGCGTCGCCGGGGAGCTGTTTTTT.

The chain combines TRBV9 with TRBJ1-1; TRBD1 aligns across 8 bases. This CDR3 is built from 14 residues. Trimming took 4 bases from V and 4 from J; bases not matched to a gene: 6. From germline, CDR1 is SGDLS and CDR2 YYNGEE. The CDR3 protein is CASSPGGEATEAFF. The DNA of the CDR3 is TGTGCCAGCAGCCCAGGGGGCGAGGCCACTGAAGCTTTCTTT.

V usage is TRBV6-6 and J usage is TRBJ1-1, with TRBD1 matching 9 bases. V trimming: 6 bases; J trimming: 3 bases; junction bases outside the gene matches: 5. The CDR3 is 14 amino acids. Germline lookup yields CDR1 MNHNY and CDR2 SVGAGI (reference sequence). CDR3 sequence reads: CASRLQGAHTEAFF. DNA of the CDR3: TGTGCCAGCAGGTTACAGGGGGCGCACACTGAAGCTTTCTTT.

The gene calls are TRBV5-6 and TRBJ2-1, with D possibly matching TRBD2 (7 bases). The V end lost 1 base, the J end lost 1 base, and 12 bases lay between the germline ends. This CDR3 has 16 amino acids. Germline-derived CDR1 and CDR2 are SGHDT and YYEEEE. CDR3 loop: CASSLRGGRSYNEQFF. CDR3 nucleotide sequence: TGTGCCAGCAGCTTGAGGGGGGGGCGATCCTACAATGAGCAGTTCTTC. Full variable domain (outside the CDR3, taken from reference TRBV5-6 and TRBJ2-1): DAGVTQSPTHLIKTRGQQVTLRCSPKSGHDTVSWYQQALGQGPQFIFQYYEEEERQRGNFPDRFSGHQFPNYSSELNVNALLLGDSALYLCASSLRGGRSYNEQFFGPGTRLTVL.

The chain carries TRBV5-6 and TRBJ1-2; D unclear. CDR3 length: 15 residues. V was trimmed by 2 bases and J by 0 bases, leaving 11 bases between them. Germline V gives CDR1 SGHDT, CDR2 YYEEEE. CDR3 residues: CASSFVHSSNYGYTF. The CDR3 region has the DNA TGTGCCAGCAGCTTTGTTCACAGCTCTAACTATGGCTACACCTTC. The complete variable domain, with remaining parts taken from reference TRBV5-6 and TRBJ1-2, reads DAGVTQSPTHLIKTRGQQVTLRCSPKSGHDTVSWYQQALGQGPQFIFQYYEEEERQRGNFPDRFSGHQFPNYSSELNVNALLLGDSALYLCASSFVHSSNYGYTFGSGTRLTVV.

The chain links TRBV5-1 to TRBJ1-2; TRBD1 matches 8 bases. The CDR3 consists of 14 residues. After removal of 2 bases from V and 8 bases from J, the junction contained 8 bases not matched to a gene. Per germline, CDR1 SGHRS and CDR2 YFSETQ. CDR3 amino acids: CASSLGQGFDGYTF. The CDR3 bases are TGCGCCAGCAGCTTAGGACAGGGCTTCGACGGCTACACCTTC.